The 27 T cell receptor beta chains reported below all come from one sample, sequenced in a study of CXCR3-negative and CXCR3-positive naive CD8 T cells. The authors prepared UMI-labeled TRB cDNA libraries by 5' RACE. Reanalyzing the 5' RACE reads, TCRdb keeps one entry per CDR3 protein, without DNA. In all, the sample yields under 9,500 distinct CDR3 sequences. Material for sequencing was naive CXCR3- CD8+ T cells from blood. Sample subset: CD45RO-CCR7+CD27+CD95- naive CD8+ T cells lacking CXCR3 (TNR3-). The receptors here all came from a human donor in good health. Some clones in this sample may be carry-over from other donors' samples.

The chain is built from TRBV19 and TRBJ1-5. This CDR3 has 12 amino acids. Germline V gene data show CDR1 as LNHDA and CDR2 as SQIVND (reference sequence). CDR3 sequence: CASSSMVQPQHF.

This clonotype is labeled medium-sized (0.01 to 0.1%) based on frequency. The V and J genes are TRBV29-1 and TRBJ2-2; TCRdb picks TRBD1, but there is no DNA to check that call. CDR1 is SQVTM and CDR2 is ANQGSEA in the germline V gene. This CDR3 spans 13 amino acids. CDR3 sequence: CSVGQGATGELFF.

The V call is TRBV29-1, the J call TRBJ2-5; TCRdb's D call of TRBD2 is untestable without DNA. The CDR3 sequence is 13 residues long. Germline V gene data show CDR1 as SQVTM and CDR2 as ANQGSEA. The CDR3 region is CSVEAREGPRMYF.

The genes are TRBV2 and TRBJ2-5; absent DNA, TCRdb's TRBD1 call cannot be checked. CDR1 and CDR2 (germline): SNHLY, FYNNEI. This CDR3 contains 14 residues. The CDR3 loop reads CASSVGASQETQYF.

This sequence joins TRBV6-5 and TRBJ2-1; lacking DNA, the TRBD1 call made by TCRdb goes unchecked. The CDR3 is 12 residues long. Germline-derived CDR1 and CDR2 are MNHEY and SVGAGI. The CDR3: CATGSHYNEQFF.

The chain couples TRBV11-3 to TRBJ2-3; TCRdb's D call, TRBD2, is unchecked because there is no DNA. Germline CDR1 and CDR2: SGHNT and YENEEA. CDR3 length equals 18 residues. CDR3 residues: CASTPYPREEEDTDTQYF.

This clonotype is called medium-sized based on its frequency. The chain uses TRBV6-5 and TRBJ2-5. Germline V CDR1 and CDR2: MNHEY, SVGAGI. The CDR3 totals 14 residues. The CDR3 protein is CASSFSRWEETQYF.

This clonotype is deemed medium-sized by its frequency. The rearrangement uses TRBV4-1 and TRBJ1-5; the TRBD1 assignment by TCRdb is unverifiable without DNA. The CDR3 length is 17 residues. Germline loops: CDR1 MGHRA, CDR2 YSYEKL. The CDR3 sequence is CASSRGTGGEGNQPQHF.

This clonotype is classed as medium-sized by frequency. CDR3: CASSPAGTGVNSPLHF. The chain employs TRBV18 and TRBJ1-6; TCRdb designates TRBD1, a call that cannot be tested without DNA. This CDR3 spans 16 amino acids. Germline V gene data show CDR1 as KGHSH and CDR2 as LQKENI.

According to its frequency, this clonotype is medium-sized. The chain links TRBV11-2 to TRBJ1-4; TCRdb calls TRBD1, which cannot be checked without DNA. The germline V gene encodes CDR1 SGHAT and CDR2 FQNNGV. CDR3 length equals 15 residues. This CDR3 is CASSLDPRAEEKLFF. Combining the CDR3 with reference TRBV11-2 and TRBJ1-4 gives the whole variable domain EAGVAQSPRYKIIEKRQSVAFWCNPISGHATLYWYQQILGQGPKLLIQFQNNGVVDDSQLPKDRFSAERLKGVDSTLKIQPAKLEDSAVYLCASSLDPRAEEKLFFGSGTQLSVL.

The chain couples TRBV7-2 to TRBJ2-3; TCRdb outputs TRBD1, but without DNA this stays unchecked. This CDR3 contains 13 residues. Germline CDR1 reads SGHTA; CDR2 reads FQGNSA. This chain's CDR3 is CASRPPGADTQYF.

This clonotype is identified as medium-sized from frequency. The V gene is TRBV21-1, the J gene TRBJ2-6. TRBV21-1 is noted as a pseudogene. The CDR3 covers 15 residues. CDR3 in amino acids: CASRRPLRGANVLTF.

The chain is built from TRBV9 and TRBJ2-4. CDR1 is SGDLS, CDR2 YYNGEE, per germline. This CDR3 comprises 15 residues. CDR3 sequence: CASSVGGGVGNIQYF.

This clonotype ranks as medium-sized in terms of frequency. This rearrangement joins TRBV12-3 or TRBV12-4 to TRBJ1-1; TCRdb returns TRBD1, unconfirmable since there is no DNA. The CDR3 has 13 residues. CDR3 sequence: CASSPGRHTEAFF.

The rearrangement uses TRBV15 and TRBJ2-3. This CDR3 region has 12 residues. CDR1 LNHNV and CDR2 YYDKDF come from the germline V gene (reference sequence). The CDR3 protein is CATRGHADTQYF.

The V call is TRBV7-2, the J call TRBJ1-2. The CDR3 loop spans 17 amino acids. The germline V gene encodes CDR1 SGHTA and CDR2 FQGNSA. CDR3 protein: CASSLDLRTPQSYGYTF. The entire variable domain, with the rest obtained from reference TRBV7-2 and TRBJ1-2, is as follows: GAGVSQSPSNKVTEKGKDVELRCDPISGHTALYWYRQSLGQGLEFLIYFQGNSAPDKSGLPSDRFSAERTGGSVSTLTIQRTQQEDSAVYLCASSLDLRTPQSYGYTFGSGTRLTVV.

This chain connects TRBV6-5 to TRBJ2-7; the D gene TCRdb calls, TRBD2, cannot be checked with no DNA. Germline lookup yields CDR1 MNHEY and CDR2 SVGAGI. CDR3 length: 12 residues. The CDR3 sequence is CASSSLNHEQYF.

The chain uses TRBV9 and TRBJ2-2. CDR3 size: 17 residues. The V gene's germline CDR1 is SGDLS and CDR2 YYNGEE. This CDR3 is CASSTAREQRNTGELFF.

The J gene is TRBJ2-7, the V gene TRBV6-1. Germline V CDR1 and CDR2: MNHNS, SASEGT. The length of the CDR3 is 12 residues. CDR3 protein: CASSGARPEQYF.

This chain joins TRBV4-2 and TRBJ1-1; TCRdb's D call of TRBD1 is untestable without DNA. The CDR3 is made up of 18 amino acids. Germline V gives CDR1 LGHNA, CDR2 YNFKEQ. The CDR3 sequence is CASSQDQVGETGNTEAFF.

V and J are TRBV4-2 and TRBJ1-2. CDR3 length: 16 amino acids. Germline loops: CDR1 LGHNA, CDR2 YNFKEQ. The CDR3: CASSQDKAGIGDGYTF.

The V gene is TRBV7-8, the J gene TRBJ2-1; the D call from TCRdb, TRBD1, cannot be confirmed without DNA. The V gene's germline CDR1 is SGHVS and CDR2 FQNEAQ. The CDR3 covers 15 residues. Here the CDR3 reads CASSHWGPDDNEQFF.

The chain joins TRBV29-1 to TRBJ2-2. The CDR3 is 12 amino acids. CDR1 is SQVTM, CDR2 ANQGSEA, per germline. The CDR3 region is CSVEQNTGELFF.

This clonotype is deemed medium-sized by its frequency. The chain couples TRBV6-6 to TRBJ2-5. Germline values: CDR1 MNHNY, CDR2 SVGAGI (reference sequence). This CDR3 region has 14 residues. The CDR3 is CASSNYVSQETQYF.

The rearrangement joins TRBV4-3 to TRBJ2-3; TCRdb names TRBD2, which stays unverified in the absence of DNA. CDR1 and CDR2 (germline): LGHNA, YSLEER. The CDR3 runs 15 residues. This CDR3 is CASSSGTSVGDTQYF.

V gene TRBV14 combines with J gene TRBJ1-2. The germline CDR1 and CDR2 sequences are SGHDN and FVKESK. CDR3 length: 12 amino acids. The CDR3 sequence is CASSQESSGYTF.

The chain uses TRBV2 and TRBJ2-1; the D call from TCRdb, TRBD1, cannot be confirmed without DNA. The CDR3 length is 16 residues. Germline CDR1 and CDR2: SNHLY and FYNNEI. CDR3 sequence reads: CASSGVTGGLTNEQFF.